This TCR beta chain was sequenced in a study of T cells in Graves' hyperthyroidism and ophthalmopathy. Amplification of TCR beta CDR3 regions used RNA as the template. With the HTBI primer set, the TCR CDR3 went through a first round of RT-PCR. TCRdb re-analysed the multiplex PCR reads in MiXCR, keeping a single row per CDR3 protein. The sample has a few hundred thousand distinct CDR3 sequences, about 20% seen once. As for this clonotype: The antigen remains undetermined.

Findings of the study overall: Among clonotypes expanded in thyroid above 0.001, most were also found in blood. With a median lead of approximately six months before onset, the model predicted ophthalmopathy.

CDR3 size: 15 residues. CDR1 and CDR2 (germline): LNHDA, SQIVND (reference sequence). Germline trimming cut 7 bases from V and 6 bases from J; bases unmatched to any gene: 7. The receptor comes from a man aged 30-40 years with Graves' ophthalmopathy. The sample taken for sequencing was blood. The chain is built from TRBV19 and TRBJ2-2; 11 nucleotides match TRBD1. CDR3 nucleotides: TGTGCCAGTACGTCGTCGGGACAGGGGGCCGGGGAGCTGTTTTTT. Translation: CASTSSGQGAGELFF.